The 28 T cell receptor beta chains reported below all come from one sample, sequenced in a study of blood T cell repertoires in COVID-19. The table came from immunoSEQ multiplex PCR; TCRdb's copy has only in-frame clones and leaves some out. Here the sample spans about 40,000 clones, around 79% being singletons. The material sequenced was peripheral blood. Receptors were obtained from a woman over 75 with acute or convalescent COVID-19.

This clone was seen a few times. This chain uses TRBV5-1 with TRBJ2-5, with a weak D call TRBD1 (6 bases). V was trimmed by 6 bases and J by 2 bases, leaving 17 bases between them. The CDR3 has 15 residues. Germline CDR1 SGHRS, CDR2 YFSETQ. CDR3 in DNA: TGCGCCAGCAAGGATTCTCCAGGGGTACAAGAGACCCAGTACTTC. Translation gives CASKDSPGVQETQYF.

The genes are TRBV11-3 and TRBJ2-3; TRBD2 is a possible D gene (5 bases). Germline-derived CDR1 and CDR2 are SGHNT and YENEEA. The CDR3 is 15 residues long. Trimming removed 2 bases from V and 4 bases from J, with 13 bases in between. DNA for the CDR3: TGTGCCAGCAGCTTAAGGGCGGGTAGCGCAGATACGCAGTATTTT. Translation gives CASSLRAGSADTQYF.

V gene TRBV19 combines with J gene TRBJ1-3; D gene uncertain. The germline V and J ends were trimmed by 7 bases and 4 bases, with 11 bases remaining between them. This CDR3 comprises 13 residues. The germline V gene encodes CDR1 LNHDA and CDR2 SQIVND (reference sequence). CDR3 DNA: TGTGCCAGTAACCCGACGGGGGGAAACACCATATATTTT. Translated: CASNPTGGNTIYF.

The rearrangement uses TRBV5-4 and TRBJ2-7; D remains unclear. Germline V gene data show CDR1 as SGHNT and CDR2 as YYREEE (reference sequence). The CDR3 runs to 13 residues. The V gene lost 3 bases and the J gene lost 3 bases, with 10 bases spanning the gap. The CDR3 region has the DNA TGTGCCAGCAGCTCCCCTACTCGCTACGAGCAGTACTTC. This sequence encodes CASSSPTRYEQYF.

This clone was recorded once. The chain couples TRBV6-5 to TRBJ1-5; tentatively, D is TRBD1 (6 bases). CDR1 and CDR2 (germline): MNHEY, SVGAGI. The CDR3 totals 14 residues. V lost 8 bases to trimming and J lost 3 bases, with 14 bases between them. The CDR3 sequence is CASLQGNYNQPQHF. The CDR3, as DNA: TGTGCCAGCCTACAGGGTAATTACAATCAGCCCCAGCATTTT.

The chain links TRBV9 to TRBJ1-4; possible D gene TRBD1, 5 bases. The CDR3 spans 14 residues. The V gene lost 3 bases and the J gene lost 6 bases, with 12 bases spanning the gap. Germline CDR1 is SGDLS and CDR2 is YYNGEE. The CDR3 nucleotides read TGTGCCAGCAGCGCCCAGGGAGGAGATGAAAAACTGTTTTTT. Its protein is CASSAQGGDEKLFF.

V is TRBV9 and J is TRBJ1-6; 10 nucleotides match TRBD1. Trimming removed 0 bases from V and 9 bases from J; junction bases left unmatched: 3. Germline assignment: CDR1 SGDLS and CDR2 YYNGEE. CDR3 length: 15 residues. The CDR3 protein is CASSVGTGGVSPLHF. The CDR3 region has the DNA TGTGCCAGCAGCGTAGGGACAGGGGGAGTTTCACCCCTCCACTTT.

The rearrangement uses TRBV7-2 and TRBJ2-7; D not resolved. There are 13 residues in the CDR3. V was shortened by 3 bases and J by 0 bases, with 6 bases between the two germline ends. Germline V gene sequence: CDR1 SGHTA, CDR2 FQGNSA. The CDR3 loop reads CASSLARSYEQYF. CDR3 DNA sequence: TGTGCCAGCAGCTTGGCCCGCTCCTACGAGCAGTACTTC.

The chain joins TRBV4-1 to TRBJ1-3; D remains unclear. V shed 0 bases and J shed 0 bases, with 12 bases lying between them. CDR3 length: 17 residues. Germline loops: CDR1 MGHRA, CDR2 YSYEKL. The CDR3 region is CASSQDSRLISGNTIYF. The CDR3 coding sequence is TGCGCCAGCAGCCAAGATAGCCGACTGATCTCTGGAAACACCATATATTTT.

This clone occurred once. This chain joins TRBV7-9 and TRBJ1-2; the match to TRBD1 covers 7 bases. The CDR3 is made up of 13 amino acids. Germline V lookup: CDR1 SEHNR, CDR2 FQNEAQ (reference sequence). The trim removed 3 bases at V and 6 bases at J, leaving 4 bases unmatched. The CDR3 here is CASSFVGGNGYTF. The CDR3 coding sequence is TGTGCCAGCAGCTTCGTAGGGGGCAATGGCTACACCTTC.

This chain links TRBV7-9 with TRBJ1-1, with TRBD1 matching over 8 bases. The ends lost 5 bases at V and 4 bases at J; junction bases unmatched: 6. There are 14 residues in the CDR3. CDR1 is SEHNR, CDR2 FQNEAQ, per germline (reference sequence). CDR3 bases: TGTGCCAGCAGCATAGGACAGGGTAGCACTGAAGCTTTCTTT. Translated: CASSIGQGSTEAFF.

The sample holds a few counts of this clone. CDR3 DNA sequence: TGTGCCAGCAGCCAATCTGCGGCAGTTAAAGAGACCCAGTACTTC. Protein: CASSQSAAVKETQYF. V usage is TRBV3-1 (or the pseudogene TRBV3-2) and J usage is TRBJ2-5; no clear D. The CDR3 spans 15 residues. Trimming stripped 2 bases from V and 3 bases from J, with 13 bases between. Germline CDR1 is LGHDT and CDR2 is YNNKEL (reference sequence).

The chain is built from TRBV18 and TRBJ1-2; no clear D. Trimming removed 4 bases at V and 0 bases at J, with 9 bases between. The V gene's germline CDR1 is KGHSH and CDR2 LQKENI. This CDR3 is built from 14 residues. CDR3 in amino acids: CASSRDTSNYGYTF. The CDR3 region has the DNA TGTGCCAGCTCACGAGACACCTCTAACTATGGCTACACCTTC.

The chain couples TRBV27 to TRBJ2-3, with 7 bases aligning to TRBD2. The CDR3 has 16 amino acids. The V and J ends lost 2 bases and 3 bases, in that order; junction bases with no gene match: 8. From germline, CDR1 is MNHEY and CDR2 SMNVEV (reference sequence). CDR3 amino acids: CASSLGLAVKTDTQYF. The CDR3 nucleotides are TGTGCCAGCAGTTTAGGTCTAGCGGTAAAAACAGATACGCAGTATTTT.

This chain joins TRBV5-4 and TRBJ2-1; 13 bases agree with TRBD2. V trimming: 4 bases; J trimming: 5 bases; junction bases outside the gene matches: 9. Germline assignment: CDR1 SGHNT and CDR2 YYREEE (reference sequence). The CDR3 has 17 amino acids. The CDR3 protein is CASSPWPGTSGDNEQFF. CDR3 DNA: TGTGCCAGCAGCCCCTGGCCGGGGACTAGCGGGGACAATGAGCAGTTCTTC.

The V gene is TRBV5-1, the J gene TRBJ2-1; TRBD2 is a possible D gene (5 bases). Germline V gene lookup returns CDR1 SGHRS and CDR2 YFSETQ. The CDR3 length is 16 residues. Trimming removed 0 bases at V and 4 bases at J, with 14 bases between. CDR3: CASSLDSYGGYNEQFF. The CDR3, as DNA: TGCGCCAGCAGCTTGGACTCCTATGGCGGGTACAATGAGCAGTTCTTC.

The count of this clone is one. The chain links TRBV27 to TRBJ1-5, with TRBD1 matching over 9 bases. Per the germline V gene, CDR1 is MNHEY and CDR2 is SMNVEV (reference sequence). The CDR3 runs 15 residues. V gave up 5 bases and J gave up 4 bases; unmatched junction bases: 6. CDR3 residues: CASSLGQGWNQPQHF. Here the CDR3 DNA reads TGTGCCAGCAGTCTGGGACAGGGTTGGAATCAGCCCCAGCATTTT.

V usage is TRBV2 and J usage is TRBJ1-5, with a possible D match to TRBD1 (5 bases). Germline-derived CDR1 and CDR2 are SNHLY and FYNNEI. Trimming stripped 4 bases from V and 7 bases from J, with 14 bases between. This CDR3 region has 14 residues. The CDR3, as DNA: TGTGCCAGCAGTGGCCGGGCGGGGGAACAGCCCCAGCATTTT. It encodes CASSGRAGEQPQHF.

The chain recombines TRBV11-1 with TRBJ2-5; perhaps TRBD2 as D (5 bases). Trimming took off 3 bases at V and 3 bases at J, with 11 bases between the two ends. Germline lookup yields CDR1 SGHAT and CDR2 FQDESV (reference sequence). This CDR3 has 14 residues. The CDR3 DNA reads TGTGCCAGCAGCTTCCGGGGTTTCAAAGAGACCCAGTACTTC. It yields the protein CASSFRGFKETQYF.

The rearrangement uses TRBV29-1 and TRBJ1-1; D not certain. V was shortened by 6 bases and J by 2 bases, with 7 bases between the two germline ends. There are 11 residues in the CDR3. The germline V gene has CDR1 SQVTM and CDR2 ANQGSEA. The DNA of the CDR3 is TGCAGCGTGACATTTAACACTGAAGCTTTCTTT. Translating it yields CSVTFNTEAFF.

This chain's CDR3 is CASSPGRGGLGGNTIYF. The CDR3 DNA is TGTGCCAGCAGCCCGGGTCGGGGGGGGCTAGGCGGAAACACCATATATTTT. J is TRBJ1-3 and V is TRBV5-6; weak D call: TRBD1 (6 bases). The CDR3 is made up of 17 amino acids. CDR1 and CDR2 (germline): SGHDT, YYEEEE. V gave up 4 bases and J gave up 4 bases, with 21 bases separating them.

This sequence joins TRBV6-5 and TRBJ1-4, with D perhaps matching TRBD1 (5 bases). Germline CDR1 MNHEY, CDR2 SVGAGI. Trimming shortened V by 0 bases and J by 0 bases, and 8 bases separated the two germline ends. CDR3 length: 16 amino acids. CDR3 nucleotides: TGTGCCAGCAGTTACTCAGGGGTCTCAACTAATGAAAAACTGTTTTTT. It encodes CASSYSGVSTNEKLFF.

The chain employs TRBV4-3 and TRBJ1-1; D is uncertain. The germline V gene encodes CDR1 LGHNA and CDR2 YSLEER. With 4 bases removed from V and 5 bases from J, the gap between germline ends came to 11 bases. The CDR3 length is 13 residues. For the CDR3, the DNA is TGCGCCAGCAGCCGTGGACTCGGGACTGAAGCTTTCTTT. This codes for CASSRGLGTEAFF.

The V call is TRBV2, the J call TRBJ1-5; weak D call: TRBD1 (6 bases). Germline-derived CDR1 and CDR2 are SNHLY and FYNNEI. The CDR3 has 14 residues. Deletions cut 7 bases from V and 3 bases from J, with 13 bases between. The CDR3 DNA is TGTGCCAGCAACGAACAGGGTGACAATCAGCCCCAGCATTTT. This translates into CASNEQGDNQPQHF.

This sequence joins TRBV20-1 and TRBJ2-7, with 7 positions matching TRBD2. Germline loops: CDR1 DFQATT, CDR2 SNEGSKA (reference sequence). Germline trimming cut 3 bases from V and 1 base from J; bases unmatched to any gene: 6. This CDR3 is built from 14 residues. The DNA for the CDR3 is TGCAGTGCTAGTTCCCTAGCGGATTCCTACGAGCAGTACTTC. Residues: CSASSLADSYEQYF.

This clone has at least ten counts. This chain links TRBV10-3 with TRBJ1-2; 9 nucleotides match TRBD1. With 7 bases clipped from V and 4 bases from J, the junction kept 4 bases outside the gene matches. The CDR3 length is 13 residues. Per germline, CDR1 ENHRY and CDR2 SYGVKD. CDR3: CAITPDRGYGYTF. The CDR3 nucleotides read TGTGCCATCACCCCGGACAGGGGCTATGGCTACACCTTC.

This clone has at least ten counts. This rearrangement joins TRBV19 to TRBJ2-1; a weak D match, TRBD2 (5 bases). Trimming shortened V by 4 bases and J by 3 bases, and 10 bases separated the two germline ends. Germline V gene lookup returns CDR1 LNHDA and CDR2 SQIVND (reference sequence). CDR3 length: 14 residues. CDR3 in amino acids: CASSTRSGYNEQFF. DNA of the CDR3: TGTGCCAGTAGTACGAGGAGCGGCTACAATGAGCAGTTCTTC.

The chain employs TRBV11-3 and TRBJ2-7, with 9 bases matching TRBD1. This CDR3 has 15 amino acids. Trimming took 6 bases from V and 3 from J; bases not matched to a gene: 9. CDR1 is SGHNT and CDR2 is YENEEA in the germline V gene. CDR3 in DNA: TGTGCCAGCAGTCTCCAGGGACAGGGTAACTACGAGCAGTACTTC. Its translation: CASSLQGQGNYEQYF.